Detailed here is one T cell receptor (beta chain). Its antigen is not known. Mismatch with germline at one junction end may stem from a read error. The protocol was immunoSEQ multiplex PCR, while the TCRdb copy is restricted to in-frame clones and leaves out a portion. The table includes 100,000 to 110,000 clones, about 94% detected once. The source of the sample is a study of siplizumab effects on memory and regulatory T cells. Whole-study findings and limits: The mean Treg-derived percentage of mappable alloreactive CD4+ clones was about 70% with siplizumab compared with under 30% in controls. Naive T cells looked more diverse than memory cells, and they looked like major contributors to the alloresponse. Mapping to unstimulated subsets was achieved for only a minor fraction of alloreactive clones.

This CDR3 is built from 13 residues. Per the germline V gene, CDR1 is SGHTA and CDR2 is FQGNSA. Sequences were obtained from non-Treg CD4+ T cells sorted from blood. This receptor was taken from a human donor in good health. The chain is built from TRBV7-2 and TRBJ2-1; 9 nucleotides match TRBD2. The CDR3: CASSLELAGAPLF. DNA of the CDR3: TGTGCCAGCAGCTTAGAGTTAGCGGGAGCCCCTCTCTTC.